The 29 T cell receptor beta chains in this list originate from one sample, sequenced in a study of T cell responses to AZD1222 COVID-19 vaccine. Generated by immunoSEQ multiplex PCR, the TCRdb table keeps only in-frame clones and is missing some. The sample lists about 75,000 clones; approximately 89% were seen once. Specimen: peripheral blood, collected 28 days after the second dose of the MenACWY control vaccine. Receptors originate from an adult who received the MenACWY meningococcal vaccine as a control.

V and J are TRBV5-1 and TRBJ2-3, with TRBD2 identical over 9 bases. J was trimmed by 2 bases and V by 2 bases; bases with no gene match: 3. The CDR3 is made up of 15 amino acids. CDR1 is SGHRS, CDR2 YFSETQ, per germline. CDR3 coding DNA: TGCGCCAGCAGCTTAGCTAGCGGGAACACAGATACGCAGTATTTT. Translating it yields CASSLASGNTDTQYF.

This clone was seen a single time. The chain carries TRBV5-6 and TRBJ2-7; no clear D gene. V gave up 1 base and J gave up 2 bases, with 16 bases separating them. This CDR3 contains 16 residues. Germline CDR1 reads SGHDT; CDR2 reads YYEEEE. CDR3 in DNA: TGTGCCAGCAGCTTGAATGGAGAATCAGAACCCTACGAGCAGTACTTC. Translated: CASSLNGESEPYEQYF.

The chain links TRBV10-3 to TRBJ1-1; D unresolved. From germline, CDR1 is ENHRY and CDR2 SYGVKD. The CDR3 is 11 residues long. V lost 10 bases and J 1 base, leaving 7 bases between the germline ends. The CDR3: CATHKNTEAFF. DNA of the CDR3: TGTGCCACCCACAAGAACACTGAAGCTTTCTTT.

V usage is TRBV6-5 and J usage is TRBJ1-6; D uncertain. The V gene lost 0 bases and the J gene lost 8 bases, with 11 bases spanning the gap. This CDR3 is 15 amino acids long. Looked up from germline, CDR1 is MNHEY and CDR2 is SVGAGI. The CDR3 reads CASSYSPKEDSPLHF. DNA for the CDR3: TGTGCCAGCAGTTACTCACCAAAAGAGGATTCACCCCTCCACTTT.

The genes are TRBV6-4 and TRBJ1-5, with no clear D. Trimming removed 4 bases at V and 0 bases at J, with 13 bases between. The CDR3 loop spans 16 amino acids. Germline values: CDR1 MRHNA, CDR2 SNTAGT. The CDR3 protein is CASSGCLDYSNQPQHF. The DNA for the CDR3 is TGTGCCAGCAGTGGTTGTCTAGATTATAGCAATCAGCCCCAGCATTTT.

The chain's CDR3 is CASSKLDSDSEKLFF. CDR3 nucleotide sequence: TGTGCCAGCAGCAAGTTGGACAGTGACTCTGAAAAACTGTTTTTT. The rearrangement uses TRBV21-1 and TRBJ1-4; no check of the table's D call, TRBD1, against the DNA was made. TRBV21-1 is a pseudogene locus. The CDR3 has 15 amino acids.

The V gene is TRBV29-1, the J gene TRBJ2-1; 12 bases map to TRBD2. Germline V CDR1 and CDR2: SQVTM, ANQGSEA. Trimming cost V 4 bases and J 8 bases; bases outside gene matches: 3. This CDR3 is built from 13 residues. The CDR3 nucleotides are TGCAGCGTTGCTAGCGGGGGGGCCGATGAGCAGTTCTTC. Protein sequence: CSVASGGADEQFF.

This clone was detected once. In DNA, the CDR3 is TGTGCCAGCAGTTACGGGGGCGCGTCGGGCACCGGGGAGCTGTTTTTT. Translated: CASSYGGASGTGELFF. This chain uses TRBV6-5 with TRBJ2-2, with D tentatively TRBD1 (6 bases). Trimming left V 2 bases short and J 4 bases short, with 14 bases between. Per germline, CDR1 MNHEY and CDR2 SVGAGI. This CDR3 is built from 16 residues.

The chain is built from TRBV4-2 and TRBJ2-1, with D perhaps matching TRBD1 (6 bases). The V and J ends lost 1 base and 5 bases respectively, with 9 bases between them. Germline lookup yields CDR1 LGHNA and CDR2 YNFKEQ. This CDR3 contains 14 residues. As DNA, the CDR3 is TGTGCCAGCAGCCAAGGACAGGCCGACAATGAGCAGTTCTTC. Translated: CASSQGQADNEQFF.

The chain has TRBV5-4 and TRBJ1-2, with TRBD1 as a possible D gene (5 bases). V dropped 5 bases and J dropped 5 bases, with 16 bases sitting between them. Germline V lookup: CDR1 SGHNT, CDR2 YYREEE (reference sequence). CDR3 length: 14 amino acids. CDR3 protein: CASRAVGRVYGYTF. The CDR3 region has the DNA TGTGCCAGCAGAGCGGTGGGCAGGGTTTATGGCTACACCTTC.

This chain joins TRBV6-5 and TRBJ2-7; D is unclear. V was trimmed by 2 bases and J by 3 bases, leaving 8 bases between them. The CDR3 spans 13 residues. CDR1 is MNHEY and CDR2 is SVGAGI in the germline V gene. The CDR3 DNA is TGTGCCAGCAGTTACCTTTACAGCTACGAGCAGTACTTC. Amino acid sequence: CASSYLYSYEQYF.

CDR3 DNA sequence: TGTGCCTGGAGTAACGTAATCTCTGGAAACACCATATATTTT. Its translation is CAWSNVISGNTIYF. The chain carries TRBV30 and TRBJ1-3, with unresolved D. The CDR3 is made up of 14 amino acids. Per germline, CDR1 GTSNPN and CDR2 SVGIG (reference sequence). Trimming pared 2 bases from V and 0 bases from J, leaving 8 bases between.

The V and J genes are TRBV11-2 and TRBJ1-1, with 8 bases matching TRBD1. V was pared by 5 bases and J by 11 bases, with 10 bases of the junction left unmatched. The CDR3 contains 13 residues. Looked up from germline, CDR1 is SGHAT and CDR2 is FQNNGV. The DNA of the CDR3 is TGTGCCAGCAGCGCCCAGGGGGCTGACTTGGCTTTCTTT. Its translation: CASSAQGADLAFF.

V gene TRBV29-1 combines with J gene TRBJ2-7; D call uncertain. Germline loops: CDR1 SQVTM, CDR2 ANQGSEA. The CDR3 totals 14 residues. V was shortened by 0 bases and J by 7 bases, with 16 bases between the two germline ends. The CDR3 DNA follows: TGCAGCGTTGAAGAGTGGTCCGGAACTCGGGAGCAGTACTTC. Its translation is CSVEEWSGTREQYF.

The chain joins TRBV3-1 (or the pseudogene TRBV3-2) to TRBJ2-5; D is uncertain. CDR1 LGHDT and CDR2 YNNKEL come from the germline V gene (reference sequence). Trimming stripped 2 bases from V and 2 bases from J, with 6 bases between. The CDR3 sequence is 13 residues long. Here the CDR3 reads CASSQNGQETQYF. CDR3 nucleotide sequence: TGTGCCAGCAGCCAAAACGGTCAAGAGACCCAGTACTTC.

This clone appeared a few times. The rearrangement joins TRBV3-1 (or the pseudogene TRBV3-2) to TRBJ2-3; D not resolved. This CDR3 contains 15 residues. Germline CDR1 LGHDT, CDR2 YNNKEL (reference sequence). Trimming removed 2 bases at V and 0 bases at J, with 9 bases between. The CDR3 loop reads CASSQYRTSTDTQYF. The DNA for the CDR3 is TGTGCCAGCAGCCAATATAGAACTAGCACAGATACGCAGTATTTT.

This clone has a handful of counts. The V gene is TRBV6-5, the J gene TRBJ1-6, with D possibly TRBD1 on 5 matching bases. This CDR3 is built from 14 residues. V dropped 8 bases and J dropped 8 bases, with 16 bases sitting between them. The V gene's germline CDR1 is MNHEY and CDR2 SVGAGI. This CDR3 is CASGSRGAYSPLHF. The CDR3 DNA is TGTGCCAGCGGTAGTAGGGGTGCTTATTCACCCCTCCACTTT.

In DNA, the CDR3 is TGTGCCAGCAGTCAGGGTAATAGCAATCAGCCCCAGCATTTT. Residues: CASSQGNSNQPQHF. The V call is TRBV28, the J call TRBJ1-5, with D perhaps TRBD1 (5 bases). The CDR3 sequence is 14 residues long. Germline values: CDR1 MDHEN, CDR2 SYDVKM. Trimming cost V 5 bases and J 0 bases, with 8 bases left between them.

The CDR3 loop reads CASSQGVNRGRNQPQHF. The CDR3 DNA reads as TGTGCCAGCAGCCAAGGAGTGAACAGGGGGCGTAATCAGCCCCAGCATTTT. The genes are TRBV3-1 (or the pseudogene TRBV3-2) and TRBJ1-5, with 9 nucleotides matching TRBD1. The CDR3 consists of 17 residues. Unmatched junction bases numbered 8, after V lost 1 base and J lost 4 bases. Germline loops: CDR1 LGHDT, CDR2 YNNKEL (reference sequence).

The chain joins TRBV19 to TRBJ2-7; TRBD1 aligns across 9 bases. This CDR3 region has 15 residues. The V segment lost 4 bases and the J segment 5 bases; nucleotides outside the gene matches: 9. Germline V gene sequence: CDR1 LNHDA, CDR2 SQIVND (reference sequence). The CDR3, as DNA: TGTGCCAGTAGTAGAACAGGGGGCGTCCTCCACGAGCAGTACTTC. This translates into CASSRTGGVLHEQYF. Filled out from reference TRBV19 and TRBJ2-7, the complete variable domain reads DGGITQSPKYLFRKEGQNVTLSCEQNLNHDAMYWYRQDPGQGLRLIYYSQIVNDFQKGDIAEGYSVSREKKESFPLTVTSAQKNPTAFYLCASSRTGGVLHEQYFGPGTRLTVT.

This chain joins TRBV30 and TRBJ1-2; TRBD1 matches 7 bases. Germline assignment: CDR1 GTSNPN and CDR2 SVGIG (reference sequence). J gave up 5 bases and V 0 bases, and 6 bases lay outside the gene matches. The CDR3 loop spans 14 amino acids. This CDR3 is CAWSVGGRGYGYTF. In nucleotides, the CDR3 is TGTGCCTGGAGTGTCGGCGGCAGGGGGTATGGCTACACCTTC. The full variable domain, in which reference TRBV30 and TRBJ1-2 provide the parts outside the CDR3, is SQTIHQWPATLVQPVGSPLSLECTVEGTSNPNLYWYRQAAGRGLQLLFYSVGIGQISSEVPQNLSASRPQDRQFILSSKKLLLSDSGFYLCAWSVGGRGYGYTFGSGTRLTVV.

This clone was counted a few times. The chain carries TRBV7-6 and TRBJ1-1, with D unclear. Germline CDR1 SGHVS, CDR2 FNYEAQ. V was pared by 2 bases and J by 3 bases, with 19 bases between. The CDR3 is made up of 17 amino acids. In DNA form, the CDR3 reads TGTGCCAGCAGCTTACAAAACCCACCGGGTCCCCACACTGAAGCTTTCTTT. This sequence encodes CASSLQNPPGPHTEAFF.

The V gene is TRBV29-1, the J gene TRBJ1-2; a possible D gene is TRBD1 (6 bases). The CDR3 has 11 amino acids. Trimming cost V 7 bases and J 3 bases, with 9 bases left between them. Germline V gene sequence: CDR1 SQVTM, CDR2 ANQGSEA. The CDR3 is CSGRQDYGYTF. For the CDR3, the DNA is TGCAGCGGCCGACAGGACTATGGCTACACCTTC.

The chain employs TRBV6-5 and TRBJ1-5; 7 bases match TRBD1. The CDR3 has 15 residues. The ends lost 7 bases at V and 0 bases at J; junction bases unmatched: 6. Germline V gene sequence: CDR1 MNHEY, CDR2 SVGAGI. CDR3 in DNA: TGTGCCAGCACTACAGGACAGGTTAGCAATCAGCCCCAGCATTTT. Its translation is CASTTGQVSNQPQHF.

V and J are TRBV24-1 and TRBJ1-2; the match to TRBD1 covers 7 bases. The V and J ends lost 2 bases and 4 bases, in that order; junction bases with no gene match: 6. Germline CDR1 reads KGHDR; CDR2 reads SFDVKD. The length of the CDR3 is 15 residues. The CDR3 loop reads CATSDSRGTVYGYTF. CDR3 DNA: TGTGCCACCAGTGATTCTAGGGGGACAGTCTATGGCTACACCTTC.

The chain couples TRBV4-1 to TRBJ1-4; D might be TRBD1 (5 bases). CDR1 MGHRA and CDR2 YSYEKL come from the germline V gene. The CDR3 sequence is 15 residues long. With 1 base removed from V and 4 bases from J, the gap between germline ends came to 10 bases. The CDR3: CASSQVGLINEKLFF. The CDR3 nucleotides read TGCGCCAGCAGCCAAGTGGGACTGATTAATGAAAAACTGTTTTTT.

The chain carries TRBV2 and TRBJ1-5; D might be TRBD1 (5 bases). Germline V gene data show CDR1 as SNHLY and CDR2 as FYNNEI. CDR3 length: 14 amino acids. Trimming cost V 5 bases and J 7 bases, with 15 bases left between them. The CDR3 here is CASSFGQGLQPQHF. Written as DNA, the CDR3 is TGTGCCAGCAGTTTCGGGCAGGGTCTGCAGCCCCAGCATTTT. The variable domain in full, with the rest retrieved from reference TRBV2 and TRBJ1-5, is EPEVTQTPSHQVTQMGQEVILRCVPISNHLYFYWYRQILGQKVEFLVSFYNNEISEKSEIFDDQFSVERPDGSNFTLKIRSTKLEDSAMYFCASSFGQGLQPQHFGDGTRLSIL.

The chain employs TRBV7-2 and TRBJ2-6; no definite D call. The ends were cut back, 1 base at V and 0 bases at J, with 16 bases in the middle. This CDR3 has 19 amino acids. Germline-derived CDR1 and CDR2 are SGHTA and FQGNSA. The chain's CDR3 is CASSLGVQSGLSGANVLTF. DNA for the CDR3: TGTGCCAGCAGCTTAGGCGTCCAGTCCGGGCTCTCTGGGGCCAACGTCCTGACTTTC.

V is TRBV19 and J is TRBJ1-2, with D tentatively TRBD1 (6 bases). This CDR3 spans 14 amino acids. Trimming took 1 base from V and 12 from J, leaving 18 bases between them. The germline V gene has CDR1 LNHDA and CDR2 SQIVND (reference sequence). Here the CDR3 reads CASSIGGTPEDHTF. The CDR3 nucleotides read TGTGCCAGTAGTATAGGAGGGACACCCGAGGACCACACCTTC. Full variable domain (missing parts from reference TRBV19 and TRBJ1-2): DGGITQSPKYLFRKEGQNVTLSCEQNLNHDAMYWYRQDPGQGLRLIYYSQIVNDFQKGDIAEGYSVSREKKESFPLTVTSAQKNPTAFYLCASSIGGTPEDHTFGSGTRLTVV.